The entry that follows covers one TCR beta chain sequence. The record originates from a study of monozygotic twins with inflammatory bowel disease. The CDR3 spans 15 residues. cDNA encoding TCRalpha and TCRbeta underwent two nested PCRs of approximately 17 and 9 cycles, each of which was followed by bead purification. TCRdb derives one entry per CDR3 protein from the 5' RACE reads, leaving out DNA. This sample lists some 90,000 distinct CDR3 sequences; its ten largest clones have less than 8%. The rearrangement joins TRBV12-3 or TRBV12-4 to TRBJ2-1; TCRdb's D gene call, TRBD1, goes unchecked for lack of DNA. Specimen: blood. The receptor was isolated from a human donor with ulcerative colitis or Crohn's disease, or a healthy co-twin of an affected twin (not recorded which). The CDR3: CASSFPRTGSNEQFF.